These 30 T cell receptor beta chains came from one sample sequenced in a study of response to subunit inactivated influenza vaccine. TCRdb re-called the RT-PCR reads with MiXCR, one entry per CDR3 protein. The sample has fewer than 800,000 distinct CDR3 sequences, about a sixth seen once. The input for sequencing was PBMCs from blood, taken roughly 12 days after vaccination. Receptors were obtained from a man in his fifties who received an inactivated influenza vaccine.

In its sample, this clonotype was seen a few times. The rearrangement links TRBV3-1 to TRBJ1-3; no reliable D call. Germline V gene lookup returns CDR1 LGHDT and CDR2 YNNKEL (reference sequence). The CDR3 length is 13 residues. The V end lost 1 base, the J end lost 5 bases, and 6 bases lay between the germline ends. CDR3 DNA: TGTGCCAGCAGCCAAGTTGGGAGAAACACCATATATTTT. It codes for CASSQVGRNTIYF.

This clonotype was counted at least ten times. The chain carries TRBV7-2 and TRBJ2-3; D uncertain. V lost 3 bases and J 6 bases, leaving 13 bases between the germline ends. Germline-derived CDR1 and CDR2 are SGHTA and FQGNSA. This CDR3 region has 14 residues. CDR3 sequence: CASSLGNTVDTQYF. CDR3 DNA sequence: TGTGCCAGCAGCTTGGGGAATACGGTGGATACGCAGTATTTT.

V is TRBV28 and J is TRBJ1-5; a possible D gene is TRBD1 (6 bases). Germline lookup yields CDR1 MDHEN and CDR2 SYDVKM. The CDR3 covers 15 residues. The V end lost 6 bases, the J end lost 2 bases, and 14 bases lay between the germline ends. CDR3: CASSSQGRGNQPQHF. The DNA of the CDR3 is TGTGCCAGCAGCTCACAGGGTCGGGGCAATCAGCCCCAGCATTTT.

This sequence joins TRBV7-9 and TRBJ2-3, with 8 bases that match TRBD2. V shed 5 bases and J 5 bases; nucleotides not matched to a gene: 12. This CDR3 has 16 amino acids. Looked up from germline, CDR1 is SEHNR and CDR2 is FQNEAQ (reference sequence). CDR3 coding DNA: TGTGCCAGCAGCCCTAGTTCCCGGGGGGGCAAAGATACGCAGTATTTT. This sequence encodes CASSPSSRGGKDTQYF. Full variable domain (missing parts from reference TRBV7-9 and TRBJ2-3): DTGVSQNPRHKITKRGQNVTFRCDPISEHNRLYWYRQTLGQGPEFLTYFQNEAQLEKSRLLSDRFSAERPKGSFSTLEIQRTEQGDSAMYLCASSPSSRGGKDTQYFGPGTRLTVL.

This clonotype was counted only a few times. This rearrangement joins TRBV10-3 to TRBJ2-4; no clear D. This CDR3 is built from 14 residues. V lost 3 bases, J lost 0 bases, and 6 bases lay in between. The germline gives CDR1 ENHRY, CDR2 SYGVKD. For the CDR3, the DNA is TGTGCCATCAGTGATTCGGTAGCCAAAAACATTCAGTACTTC. Translation: CAISDSVAKNIQYF.

The gene calls are TRBV7-9 and TRBJ2-7, with 7 bases lining up with TRBD2. Per the germline V gene, CDR1 is SEHNR and CDR2 is FQNEAQ (reference sequence). V trimming: 3 bases; J trimming: 4 bases; junction bases outside the gene matches: 6. The CDR3 extends over 14 amino acids. Here the CDR3 reads CASSFQSGGYEQYF. For the CDR3, the DNA is TGTGCCAGCAGCTTTCAATCGGGGGGTTACGAGCAGTACTTC.

The chain uses TRBV11-2 and TRBJ2-4; no clear D gene. The CDR3 is made up of 12 amino acids. V was trimmed by 4 bases and J by 6 bases, leaving 7 bases between them. Germline lookup yields CDR1 SGHAT and CDR2 FQNNGV. The CDR3 DNA reads TGTGCCAGCAGCTACTCAGGAAACATTCAGTACTTC. This codes for CASSYSGNIQYF.

This clonotype was picked up a small number of times. The gene calls are TRBV25-1 and TRBJ2-7, with TRBD2 matching 12 bases. This CDR3 has 17 amino acids. Germline CDR1 MGHDK, CDR2 SYGVNS. J was trimmed by 1 base and V by 3 bases; bases with no gene match: 7. CDR3 residues: CASSERGTSGGSYEQYF. CDR3 nucleotide sequence: TGTGCCAGCAGTGAGCGAGGCACTAGCGGGGGGTCCTACGAGCAGTACTTC.

The chain combines TRBV7-9 with TRBJ2-6; 8 nucleotides match TRBD1. Germline trimming cut 4 bases from V and 3 bases from J; bases unmatched to any gene: 2. CDR3 length equals 15 residues. Germline loops: CDR1 SEHNR, CDR2 FQNEAQ (reference sequence). The CDR3 here is CASSYRGYGANVLTF. The CDR3, as DNA: TGTGCCAGCAGCTACAGGGGGTATGGGGCCAACGTCCTGACTTTC. Based on the CDR3 plus reference TRBV7-9 and TRBJ2-6, the full variable domain is DTGVSQNPRHKITKRGQNVTFRCDPISEHNRLYWYRQTLGQGPEFLTYFQNEAQLEKSRLLSDRFSAERPKGSFSTLEIQRTEQGDSAMYLCASSYRGYGANVLTFGAGSRLTVL.

This clonotype has just a few counts. The chain couples TRBV6-1 to TRBJ2-7; 7 nucleotides align to TRBD1. Germline V gene data show CDR1 as MNHNS and CDR2 as SASEGT. V shed 7 bases, J shed 3 bases, and the junction held 9 bases outside the gene matches. This CDR3 spans 14 amino acids. The CDR3 reads CASNQGQTLYEQYF. CDR3 nucleotides: TGTGCCAGCAACCAGGGACAGACCCTCTACGAGCAGTACTTC.

This clonotype was observed a handful of times. The chain has TRBV30 and TRBJ2-2; TRBD2 matches 14 bases. This CDR3 region has 18 residues. V was clipped by 2 bases and J by 0 bases; unmatched bases: 5. CDR1 GTSNPN and CDR2 SVGIG come from the germline V gene (reference sequence). CDR3: CAWSRLGLAGANTGELFF. CDR3 DNA: TGTGCCTGGAGTAGACTGGGACTAGCGGGAGCGAACACCGGGGAGCTGTTTTTT.

This clonotype was counted only a few times. The gene calls are TRBV20-1 and TRBJ2-3; TRBD2 matches 9 bases. Germline assignment: CDR1 DFQATT and CDR2 SNEGSKA (reference sequence). V lost 5 bases and J lost 1; bases outside the gene matches: 10. CDR3 length equals 16 residues. The DNA for the CDR3 is TGCAGTGCTTACCTAGCGGGGATAAGGGGCACAGATACGCAGTATTTT. It codes for CSAYLAGIRGTDTQYF.

The CDR3 nucleotides are TGTGCCAGCAGGCTACTAGCGGAGGGCGTCGAGCAGTACTTC. This encodes CASRLLAEGVEQYF. V and J are TRBV27 and TRBJ2-7; TRBD2 aligns across 8 bases. The CDR3 runs to 14 residues. Trimming took 6 bases from V and 6 from J; bases not matched to a gene: 10. CDR1 and CDR2 (germline): MNHEY, SMNVEV (reference sequence).

The chain uses TRBV20-1 and TRBJ2-1; D may match TRBD1 or TRBD2 (5 bases each). Germline-derived CDR1 and CDR2 are DFQATT and SNEGSKA (reference sequence). CDR3 length: 12 amino acids. Trimming removed 1 base from V and 11 bases from J, with 12 bases in between. The CDR3 here is CSARVPGTQQFF. DNA for the CDR3: TGCAGTGCTAGAGTCCCTGGGACCCAGCAGTTCTTC.

This clonotype was seen only a few times. The chain employs TRBV28 and TRBJ2-1, with TRBD2 identical over 7 bases. CDR3 length: 16 amino acids. Per germline, CDR1 MDHEN and CDR2 SYDVKM. V lost 4 bases, J lost 4 bases, and 10 bases stayed unmatched. Written as DNA, the CDR3 is TGTGCCAGCAGTTCTTTAGAAGCGGGATCTTACAATGAGCAGTTCTTC. As protein: CASSSLEAGSYNEQFF.

The chain carries TRBV15 and TRBJ2-3; tentative D call: TRBD2 (5 bases). V dropped 3 bases and J dropped 8 bases, with 15 bases sitting between them. Germline CDR1 and CDR2: LNHNV and YYDKDF (reference sequence). This CDR3 contains 14 residues. The CDR3: CATSSLASLATQYF. CDR3 coding DNA: TGTGCCACCAGCAGTCTAGCTAGTCTTGCTACGCAGTATTTT.

This clonotype came up a few times. This sequence joins TRBV7-9 and TRBJ2-5, with TRBD2 as a possible D gene (5 bases). CDR1 is SEHNR and CDR2 is FQNEAQ in the germline V gene (reference sequence). V was pared by 7 bases and J by 3 bases, with 12 bases between. This CDR3 spans 13 amino acids. The CDR3 sequence is CASTNPGKETQYF. The CDR3 bases are TGTGCCAGCACCAACCCGGGGAAAGAGACCCAGTACTTC.

In its sample, this clonotype was seen many times. The J gene is TRBJ2-1, the V gene TRBV7-2; D is perhaps TRBD1 (6 bases). Germline values: CDR1 SGHTA, CDR2 FQGNSA. The CDR3 is 15 amino acids. V dropped 5 bases and J dropped 6 bases, with 17 bases sitting between them. The CDR3 nucleotides are TGTGCCAGCAGCCAGAGGGCAGGGGCCAGCAATGAGCAGTTCTTC. Translation gives CASSQRAGASNEQFF.

This clonotype turned up a few times. The V gene is TRBV20-1, the J gene TRBJ2-3; D is undetermined. This CDR3 region has 14 residues. In germline, CDR1 is DFQATT, CDR2 SNEGSKA (reference sequence). V was shortened by 3 bases and J by 0 bases, with 10 bases between the two germline ends. The CDR3: CSASVGGSTDTQYF. The CDR3, as DNA: TGCAGTGCTAGTGTGGGTGGGAGCACAGATACGCAGTATTTT.

The chain uses TRBV30 and TRBJ1-5; 8 bases align to TRBD1. The germline gives CDR1 GTSNPN, CDR2 SVGIG (reference sequence). The CDR3 runs to 14 residues. V shed 1 base, J shed 6 bases, and the junction held 5 bases outside the gene matches. The CDR3, as DNA: TGTGCCTGGAGTGCGGGACAGGCTGCTCAGCCCCAGCATTTT. It codes for CAWSAGQAAQPQHF.

This clonotype has only a few counts. The CDR3 is CASSFQGVGRYNEQFF. CDR3 nucleotide sequence: TGTGCCAGCAGCTTTCAGGGGGTAGGTCGCTACAATGAGCAGTTCTTC. The J gene is TRBJ2-1, the V gene TRBV7-2, with 7 nucleotides matching TRBD1. The CDR3 loop spans 16 amino acids. The V segment lost 3 bases and the J segment 3 bases; nucleotides outside the gene matches: 8. Germline V gene sequence: CDR1 SGHTA, CDR2 FQGNSA.

The chain uses TRBV20-1 and TRBJ2-1; 8 positions agree with TRBD2. The CDR3 is 15 amino acids. V shed 0 bases, J shed 7 bases, and the junction held 8 bases outside the gene matches. Per germline, CDR1 DFQATT and CDR2 SNEGSKA (reference sequence). The DNA of the CDR3 is TGCAGTGCTAGAGATTCCAGCGGGAGTTTGAATGAGCAGTTCTTC. Its protein product is CSARDSSGSLNEQFF.

The sample holds many counts of this clonotype. V gene TRBV24-1 combines with J gene TRBJ2-1; TRBD1 matches at 8 bases. The V and J ends lost 4 bases and 7 bases, in that order; junction bases with no gene match: 11. This CDR3 region has 16 residues. Germline loops: CDR1 KGHDR, CDR2 SFDVKD. CDR3 protein: CATSDPGGSSRNEQFF. CDR3 coding DNA: TGTGCCACCAGTGACCCAGGGGGCTCGTCTAGGAATGAGCAGTTCTTC.

This clonotype was observed many times. The chain carries TRBV5-1 and TRBJ2-5; 9 nucleotides agree with TRBD1. The CDR3 extends over 14 amino acids. The germline gives CDR1 SGHRS, CDR2 YFSETQ. Trimming took 5 bases from V and 4 from J; bases not matched to a gene: 6. The CDR3, as DNA: TGCGCCAGCAGGGACAGGGGTGGCACAGAGACCCAGTACTTC. It specifies CASRDRGGTETQYF.

This clonotype was recorded a few times. CDR3 nucleotide sequence: TGTGCCAGCAGTTTACCCCAGCGGGATGAGCAGTACTTC. Amino acids: CASSLPQRDEQYF. The V and J genes are TRBV12-3 or TRBV12-4 and TRBJ2-7; 7 bases fit TRBD2. The CDR3 runs to 13 residues. The ends lost 2 bases at V and 7 bases at J; junction bases unmatched: 5.

This clonotype was detected a few times. Mismatch with germline at one junction end may stem from a read error. The V and J genes are TRBV13 and TRBJ1-1; 8 bases fit TRBD1. This CDR3 has 13 residues. CDR1 and CDR2 (germline): PRHDT, FYEKMQ (reference sequence). Written as DNA, the CDR3 is TGTGCCAGCAGCATAGGGACAGGCGCTGAAGCTTTCTTT. This gives the protein CASSIGTGAEAFF.

This chain uses TRBV6-1 with TRBJ1-2, with TRBD1 matching 7 bases. In germline, CDR1 is MNHNS, CDR2 SASEGT. Losses at the gene ends were 6 bases for V and 2 bases for J; bases not matched to a gene: 9. This CDR3 is built from 15 residues. CDR3 sequence: CASRTTGQSNYGYTF. CDR3 coding DNA: TGTGCCAGCAGGACCACGGGACAGTCAAACTATGGCTACACCTTC.

The V call is TRBV20-1, the J call TRBJ2-7, with a tentative D call TRBD1 (6 bases). Germline CDR1 reads DFQATT; CDR2 reads SNEGSKA (reference sequence). V shed 5 bases and J shed 0 bases, with 14 bases lying between them. The CDR3 covers 14 residues. The DNA for the CDR3 is TGCAGTGCTTTCCGGGACACTAGCTCCTACGAGCAGTACTTC. It translates to CSAFRDTSSYEQYF.

Only a few counts were recorded for this clonotype. This chain links TRBV12-3 or TRBV12-4 with TRBJ2-7; D possibly corresponds to TRBD2 (6 bases). The CDR3 runs to 15 residues. The V and J ends lost 1 base and 6 bases respectively, with 16 bases between them. In DNA form, the CDR3 reads TGTGCCAGCAGTTTAGGACTAGTTGGTGGGCTCGAGCAGTACTTC. Translation gives CASSLGLVGGLEQYF.

V and J are TRBV3-1 and TRBJ2-1, with 11 bases lining up with TRBD2. The CDR3 totals 15 residues. V trimming: 4 bases; J trimming: 5 bases; junction bases outside the gene matches: 4. Per germline, CDR1 LGHDT and CDR2 YNNKEL (reference sequence). The CDR3, as DNA: TGTGCCAGCAGCCGGCCGGGACTAGCGGACAATGAGCAGTTCTTC. Its translation: CASSRPGLADNEQFF.